The clone carrying this T cell receptor (beta chain) was picked up a small number of times. Its antigen is unidentified. The sample belongs to a study of cytomegalovirus exposure and HLA in healthy donors. Overall study findings and caveats: The study recorded over 150 TCR beta chains that were cytomegalovirus-associated. HLA allele associations emerged for 17,000 or so TCR beta sequences in a later analysis, at 0.05 false discovery rate. In a later analysis, the majority of CMV-associated beta chains seemingly showed HLA restriction.

Amplification used 60 Vbeta primers and 13 Jbeta primers. The repertoire was sequenced with immunoSEQ multiplex PCR; TCRdb's copy has only in-frame clones and lacks some. Among over 100,000 clones listed, roughly 74% were seen once. CDR3 length: 14 amino acids. In germline, CDR1 is MNHNS, CDR2 SASEGT. The V end was cut by 2 bases, the J end by 0 bases, with 8 bases between. As for the donors, each was a healthy bone marrow donor. The receptor comes from a woman aged 25 to 39 in good health and CMV-seronegative. Material for sequencing was PBMCs. This rearrangement joins TRBV6-1 to TRBJ2-7; unclear D gene. The CDR3 loop is CASSELWSSYEQYF. The CDR3 coding sequence is TGTGCCAGCAGTGAATTGTGGAGCTCCTACGAGCAGTACTTC.